The sequence of this TCR beta chain was determined in a study of identical twins. The table lists this clonotype with many counts. Its cognate antigen is unknown. Findings and limits, study-wide: Reduced insertions were recorded for abundant cord blood beta clonotypes, with no such pattern in memory repertoires. When twins shared out-of-frame alpha sequences, those sequences had excess low generation probability.

TCRdb reprocessed the 5' RACE reads via MiXCR and lists one record per CDR3 protein. The sample shows 700,000 or so distinct CDR3 sequences, approximately 9% of them seen only once. The germline V gene encodes CDR1 SQVTM and CDR2 ANQGSEA. This CDR3 spans 15 amino acids. J lost 3 bases, V lost 4 bases, and 11 bases had no gene match. This sample also appeared in a second study, on yellow fever vaccine responses in identical twins.

The sequence was obtained from a woman between 18 and 29 years old in good health. The material sequenced was PBMCs. The chain is built from TRBV29-1 and TRBJ2-7, with 8 bases that match TRBD1. CDR3 bases: TGCAGCGTTGTTGAGACAGGGGCCATGAACTACGAGCAGTACTTC. Protein product: CSVVETGAMNYEQYF.